The 21 T cell receptor beta chains below come from one sample, sequenced in a study of shared clonotypes between healthy human individuals. Profiling relied on immunoSEQ multiplex PCR, and the TCRdb table lists in-frame clones only, not all of them. This repertoire shows 2,500,000 or so clones, under 95% found once; its top ten account for 0.37%. Sample: naive CD4+ T cells from PBMCs. Specified subset: CD45RA+ positively selected. These receptors were collected from a man between 18 and 35 years old in good health. Some clones in this sample may be carry-over from other donors' samples.

The chain links TRBV28 to TRBJ2-1, with 9 bases matching TRBD2. V dropped 5 bases and J dropped 0; count of bases not matched to a gene: 8. This CDR3 is 17 amino acids long. CDR1 and CDR2 from the germline V gene are MDHEN and SYDVKM. The CDR3 region is CASSILAGRSSYNEQFF. CDR3 sequence (DNA): TGTGCCAGCAGTATACTAGCGGGTAGGAGCTCCTACAATGAGCAGTTCTTC.

The V and J genes are TRBV5-4 and TRBJ2-3; the D gene is possibly TRBD2 (5 bases). The CDR3 sequence is 14 residues long. Germline V gives CDR1 SGHNT, CDR2 YYREEE (reference sequence). The V gene lost 4 bases and the J gene lost 2 bases, with 11 bases spanning the gap. The CDR3 loop is CASSHTRNTDTQYF. The CDR3 DNA sequence: TGTGCCAGCAGCCATACTAGAAACACAGATACGCAGTATTTT.

This sequence joins TRBV2 and TRBJ2-2; tentatively, D is TRBD1 or TRBD2 (5 bases each). Germline V gene lookup returns CDR1 SNHLY and CDR2 FYNNEI. CDR3 length: 13 residues. V dropped 7 bases and J dropped 2 bases, with 8 bases sitting between them. The CDR3 nucleotides are TGTGCCAGCACTGGGGGAAACACCGGGGAGCTGTTTTTT. Translated, it gives CASTGGNTGELFF.

The rearrangement uses TRBV4-1 and TRBJ1-3; D possibly corresponds to TRBD1 (6 bases). Germline CDR1 and CDR2: MGHRA and YSYEKL. The CDR3 runs to 16 residues. Deletions cut 7 bases from V and 2 bases from J, with 18 bases between. In DNA form, the CDR3 reads TGCGCCAGCACCCCAGGAGCAGGGGCGGCTGGAAACACCATATATTTT. It codes for CASTPGAGAAGNTIYF.

The V call is TRBV5-1, the J call TRBJ2-1; the match to TRBD2 covers 14 bases. The CDR3 length is 16 residues. V trimming: 0 bases; J trimming: 6 bases; junction bases outside the gene matches: 2. Germline CDR1 SGHRS, CDR2 YFSETQ. The CDR3 DNA is TGCGCCAGCAGCTTGGCGGGACTAGCGGGAGTCAATGAGCAGTTCTTC. Amino acid sequence: CASSLAGLAGVNEQFF.

In DNA form, the CDR3 reads TGTGCCAGCAGCTTGGTGTTGGCAGGACGGTCCCTACGGGATACGCAGTATTTT. It encodes CASSLVLAGRSLRDTQYF. The chain joins TRBV5-6 to TRBJ2-3; D call uncertain. In germline, CDR1 is SGHDT, CDR2 YYEEEE. This CDR3 has 18 amino acids. V gave up 0 bases and J gave up 6 bases, with 23 bases separating them.

The gene calls are TRBV27 and TRBJ2-7, with D perhaps given as TRBD1 or TRBD2 (5 bases each). Trimming left V 5 bases short and J 0 bases short, with 17 bases between. The V gene's germline CDR1 is MNHEY and CDR2 SMNVEV (reference sequence). The CDR3 is 16 residues long. The CDR3 loop reads CASSLRGRRVSYEQYF. CDR3 sequence (DNA): TGTGCCAGCAGTCTCCGGGGCCGAAGGGTCTCCTACGAGCAGTACTTC.

In DNA form, the CDR3 reads TGTGCCAGCAGCTTCCGGGGAAACAATGAGCAGTTCTTC. Amino acids: CASSFRGNNEQFF. The rearrangement uses TRBV7-6 and TRBJ2-1; D possibly corresponds to TRBD2 (5 bases). V lost 3 bases to trimming and J lost 5 bases, with 8 bases between them. The CDR3 totals 13 residues. Germline V gene lookup returns CDR1 SGHVS and CDR2 FNYEAQ.

V and J are TRBV6-1 and TRBJ2-4, with 12 bases identical to TRBD1. The CDR3 contains 16 residues. J was trimmed by 6 bases and V by 1 base; bases with no gene match: 4. Germline-derived CDR1 and CDR2 are MNHNS and SASEGT. CDR3 sequence (DNA): TGTGCCAGCAGTGAAGGGGACAGGGGGCTATTAAACATTCAGTACTTC. Encoded protein: CASSEGDRGLLNIQYF.

The chain employs TRBV5-1 and TRBJ1-1; weak D call: TRBD1 (6 bases). This CDR3 spans 17 amino acids. Germline-derived CDR1 and CDR2 are SGHRS and YFSETQ. Trimming took 4 bases from V and 1 from J, leaving 20 bases between them. The CDR3 protein is CASSRAPVGGGNTEAFF. DNA for the CDR3: TGCGCCAGCAGCAGGGCTCCGGTGGGGGGCGGGAACACTGAAGCTTTCTTT.

V and J are TRBV28 and TRBJ2-7, with a weak D call TRBD2 (5 bases). CDR1 and CDR2 from the germline V gene are MDHEN and SYDVKM. This CDR3 contains 14 residues. V gave up 7 bases and J gave up 1 base, with 14 bases separating them. Written as DNA, the CDR3 is TGTGCCAGCACCGCGGGTCTAACATCCTACGAGCAGTACTTC. It translates to CASTAGLTSYEQYF.

The rearrangement links TRBV7-8 to TRBJ1-1; 7 bases fit TRBD1. V dropped 5 bases and J dropped 4; count of bases not matched to a gene: 7. This CDR3 has 14 residues. CDR1 and CDR2 from the germline V gene are SGHVS and FQNEAQ. The CDR3 nucleotides are TGTGCCAGCAGCCCCCGGAACAGGGGCACTGAAGCTTTCTTT. The encoded protein is CASSPRNRGTEAFF.

This clone has a single count. The CDR3 sequence: CASSVDRGRGELFF. CDR3 DNA: TGTGCCAGCAGCGTAGACCGGGGGCGCGGGGAGCTGTTTTTT. The rearrangement links TRBV9 to TRBJ2-2; D is possibly TRBD1 or TRBD2 (6 bases each). The germline V gene encodes CDR1 SGDLS and CDR2 YYNGEE. The CDR3 has 14 amino acids. V lost 0 bases, J lost 7 bases, and 10 bases lay in between.

The chain links TRBV25-1 to TRBJ2-7; D perhaps matches TRBD1 (6 bases). Germline-derived CDR1 and CDR2 are MGHDK and SYGVNS. V was trimmed by 4 bases and J by 0 bases, leaving 13 bases between them. The CDR3 loop spans 15 amino acids. The CDR3 bases are TGTGCCAGCAGTGCTTACAGGGTTGGCTCCTACGAGCAGTACTTC. This gives the protein CASSAYRVGSYEQYF.

The chain couples TRBV11-2 to TRBJ1-1; D not resolved. CDR3 length: 14 amino acids. V lost 3 bases, J lost 1 base, and 9 bases lay in between. Germline CDR1 is SGHAT and CDR2 is FQNNGV. Here the CDR3 reads CASSFGVGNTEAFF. Written as DNA, the CDR3 is TGTGCCAGCAGCTTTGGGGTGGGGAACACTGAAGCTTTCTTT.

The CDR3 DNA sequence: TGTGCCAGCAGTTTTATACTAGGGAATGAAAAACTGTTTTTT. Its translation: CASSFILGNEKLFF. V gene TRBV28 combines with J gene TRBJ1-4, with D hard to call. The CDR3 is 14 residues long. Germline lookup yields CDR1 MDHEN and CDR2 SYDVKM. Trimming cost V 3 bases and J 5 bases, with 10 bases left between them.

The V and J genes are TRBV28 and TRBJ2-6; D call uncertain. Looked up from germline, CDR1 is MDHEN and CDR2 is SYDVKM. The V end lost 4 bases, the J end lost 2 bases, and 12 bases lay between the germline ends. The CDR3 spans 16 residues. The CDR3 loop reads CASSSAAHPGANVLTF. In DNA form, the CDR3 reads TGTGCCAGCAGTTCCGCCGCCCACCCTGGGGCCAACGTCCTGACTTTC.

This sequence joins TRBV5-4 and TRBJ1-4; D is unresolved. V was shortened by 2 bases and J by 0 bases, with 11 bases between the two germline ends. CDR1 is SGHNT, CDR2 YYREEE, per germline (reference sequence). CDR3 length: 16 residues. The CDR3 DNA reads TGTGCCAGCAGCTTCGGGAAGGGTTCAACTAATGAAAAACTGTTTTTT. It translates to CASSFGKGSTNEKLFF.

The chain is built from TRBV30 and TRBJ2-5; 10 bases are a match to TRBD1. Germline V gene lookup returns CDR1 GTSNPN and CDR2 SVGIG (reference sequence). CDR3 size: 14 residues. After removal of 4 bases from V and 9 bases from J, the junction contained 11 bases not matched to a gene. Here the CDR3 DNA reads TGTGCCTGGACTTGGACAGGGGGTGGTGGGGCCCAGTACTTC. This codes for CAWTWTGGGGAQYF. The full variable domain, its missing parts supplied by reference TRBV30 and TRBJ2-5, is SQTIHQWPATLVQPVGSPLSLECTVEGTSNPNLYWYRQAAGRGLQLLFYSVGIGQISSEVPQNLSASRPQDRQFILSSKKLLLSDSGFYLCAWTWTGGGGAQYFGPGTRLLVL.

The chain carries TRBV28 and TRBJ1-5; D perhaps matches TRBD1 (6 bases). Germline V gene lookup returns CDR1 MDHEN and CDR2 SYDVKM. V lost 5 bases, J lost 3 bases, and 14 bases lay in between. This CDR3 region has 15 residues. The CDR3 protein is CASSPTGQPNQPQHF. CDR3 sequence (DNA): TGTGCCAGCAGTCCGACCGGACAGCCCAATCAGCCCCAGCATTTT.

V and J are TRBV9 and TRBJ2-3; 10 nucleotides align to TRBD2. The length of the CDR3 is 15 residues. The germline V gene encodes CDR1 SGDLS and CDR2 YYNGEE. The V gene end was trimmed by 2 bases and the J gene end by 2 bases; junction bases not matched to a gene: 2. The CDR3 DNA follows: TGTGCCAGCAGCGTCGGGACTAGCGTCACAGATACGCAGTATTTT. Protein sequence: CASSVGTSVTDTQYF.